What follows are 6 T cell receptor beta chains derived from one specimen sequenced in a study of blood T cell repertoires in COVID-19. Sequenced by immunoSEQ multiplex PCR; TCRdb stores in-frame clones only, minus some. Of 650,000 to 800,000 clones in the sample, about 90% were seen once. The material sequenced was peripheral blood. The receptors here all came from a woman aged 18-30 years with acute or convalescent COVID-19.

This chain joins TRBV4-1 and TRBJ1-5; TRBD1 might be the D (5 bases). The V and J ends lost 1 base and 0 bases respectively, with 10 bases between them. CDR1 is MGHRA, CDR2 YSYEKL, per germline. The CDR3 has 16 amino acids. CDR3 sequence (DNA): TGCGCCAGCAGCCAAGGCGGGACGTATAGCAATCAGCCCCAGCATTTT. Amino acids: CASSQGGTYSNQPQHF.

This clone came up a few times. The chain has TRBV6-2 or TRBV6-3 and TRBJ1-1, with a tentative D call TRBD1 (6 bases). The CDR3 consists of 17 residues. Trimming stripped 5 bases from V and 3 bases from J, with 22 bases between. Germline CDR1 MNHEY, CDR2 SVGEGT. The CDR3 sequence is CASSPLRQGISDTEAFF. For the CDR3, the DNA is TGTGCCAGCAGTCCCCTCCGGCAGGGGATTTCGGACACTGAAGCTTTCTTT.

The chain has TRBV7-8 and TRBJ1-2; 7 bases fit TRBD1. The CDR3 spans 15 residues. Unmatched junction bases numbered 4, after V lost 2 bases and J lost 1 base. In germline, CDR1 is SGHVS, CDR2 FQNEAQ. In DNA form, the CDR3 reads TGTGCCAGCAGCTTAACTACAGGGGATAACTATGGCTACACCTTC. It codes for CASSLTTGDNYGYTF.

The rearrangement uses TRBV10-3 and TRBJ2-3; a weak D match, TRBD1 (6 bases). In germline, CDR1 is ENHRY, CDR2 SYGVKD. The V and J ends lost 2 bases and 5 bases respectively, with 8 bases between them. The CDR3 sequence is 13 residues long. The CDR3 DNA reads as TGTGCCATCAGTGAGCAGGGGCAAGATACGCAGTATTTT. It codes for CAISEQGQDTQYF.

With respect to this clone: One junction end does not reproduce the germline sequence, and a read error may be involved. The chain links TRBV6-2 or TRBV6-3 to TRBJ2-7; a weak D match, TRBD1 (6 bases). The CDR3 has 12 residues. Germline V lookup: CDR1 MNHEY, CDR2 SVGEGT. CDR3: CASSYSKGVEDF. Written as DNA, the CDR3 is TGTGCCAGCAGTTACTCGAAGGGGGTCGAGGACTTC.

The table lists this clone with a count of one. The chain carries TRBV4-1 and TRBJ1-2; TRBD1 matches at 9 bases. V dropped 4 bases and J dropped 8; count of bases not matched to a gene: 11. Germline V gene sequence: CDR1 MGHRA, CDR2 YSYEKL. The CDR3 has 15 amino acids. Here the CDR3 DNA reads TGCGCCAGCAGCCCACGGACAGGGGATCTTTTGGGCTACACCTTC. Encoded protein: CASSPRTGDLLGYTF.